A single sample is the source of the 8 T cell receptor beta chains below, sequenced in a study of control samples from healthy donors and cancer patients. The method was immunoSEQ multiplex PCR; TCRdb's version includes in-frame clones alone and lacks a portion of them. The sample holds approximately 100,000 clones, roughly nine tenths seen once. The sample consisted of blood. These receptors all stem from a man aged 25-45 years in good health.

V is TRBV7-8 and J is TRBJ2-5; 8 nucleotides match TRBD2. CDR1 is SGHVS, CDR2 FQNEAQ, per germline. J was trimmed by 1 base and V by 2 bases; bases with no gene match: 0. CDR3 length: 14 amino acids. The CDR3 DNA follows: TGTGCCAGCAGCTTACTAGCGGGCCAAGAGACCCAGTACTTC. This encodes CASSLLAGQETQYF.

The rearrangement joins TRBV7-6 to TRBJ2-1; the match to TRBD2 covers 11 bases. The V gene end was trimmed by 3 bases and the J gene end by 9 bases; junction bases not matched to a gene: 10. The CDR3 contains 16 residues. CDR1 SGHVS and CDR2 FNYEAQ come from the germline V gene. CDR3: CASSFGIAGGPGEQFF. CDR3 sequence (DNA): TGTGCCAGCAGCTTCGGGATAGCGGGGGGGCCGGGTGAGCAGTTCTTC.

This clone was observed a few times. The chain combines TRBV24-1 with TRBJ1-2, with D maybe TRBD1 (5 bases). The V and J ends lost 2 bases and 3 bases respectively, with 9 bases between them. Germline CDR1 reads KGHDR; CDR2 reads SFDVKD. The CDR3 has 14 amino acids. The CDR3 nucleotides read TGTGCCACCAGTGATTCCGGGACCCACTATGGCTACACCTTC. It translates to CATSDSGTHYGYTF.

V gene TRBV6-5 combines with J gene TRBJ2-3; D perhaps matches TRBD1 (6 bases). The CDR3 sequence is 15 residues long. V lost 4 bases, J lost 2 bases, and 13 bases lay in between. Germline values: CDR1 MNHEY, CDR2 SVGAGI. CDR3 nucleotide sequence: TGTGCCAGCAGTTTTACAGGGTCATACACAGATACGCAGTATTTT. Translated: CASSFTGSYTDTQYF.

The V gene is TRBV6-6, the J gene TRBJ2-5; TRBD2 matches at 10 bases. Per germline, CDR1 MNHNY and CDR2 SVGAGI (reference sequence). This CDR3 region has 16 residues. V shed 4 bases and J 4 bases; nucleotides not matched to a gene: 9. CDR3 residues: CASSWGASGGRETQYF. Here the CDR3 DNA reads TGTGCCAGCAGTTGGGGGGCTAGCGGGGGAAGAGAGACCCAGTACTTC.

This clone has just a few counts. V is TRBV27 and J is TRBJ1-6; D is possibly TRBD1 (5 bases). The germline CDR1 and CDR2 sequences are MNHEY and SMNVEV (reference sequence). Trimming removed 3 bases from V and 10 bases from J, with 13 bases in between. This CDR3 is 14 amino acids long. This CDR3 is CASSFRWGGSPLHF. The DNA of the CDR3 is TGTGCCAGCAGTTTTCGGTGGGGGGGATCACCCCTCCACTTT.

The genes are TRBV21-1 and TRBJ2-1; the D segment call TRBD1 is taken from the table without a DNA check. TRBV21-1 is an annotated pseudogene. The CDR3 contains 16 residues. In DNA, the CDR3 is TGTGCCAGCAGCATCAAACCAGGGACAGGGAACAATGAGCAGTTCTTC. The encoded protein is CASSIKPGTGNNEQFF.

This clone showed up just once. V usage is TRBV3-1 (or the pseudogene TRBV3-2) and J usage is TRBJ2-1; 7 positions match TRBD2. The germline CDR1 and CDR2 sequences are LGHDT and YNNKEL (reference sequence). This CDR3 comprises 14 residues. Losses at the gene ends were 1 base for V and 5 bases for J; bases not matched to a gene: 2. CDR3 loop: CASSQGLADNEQFF. The CDR3 DNA follows: TGTGCCAGCAGCCAAGGCCTAGCGGACAATGAGCAGTTCTTC.